These 22 T cell receptor beta chains were sequenced from one sample in a study of cytomegalovirus exposure and HLA in healthy donors. The PCR contained 60 Vbeta and 13 Jbeta primers. The protocol was immunoSEQ multiplex PCR, while the TCRdb copy is restricted to in-frame clones and leaves out a portion. The table includes approximately 240,000 clones, about 89% detected once. The sample consisted of PBMCs. The receptors shown here come from a woman aged 18-30 years in good health and CMV-seronegative.

CDR3: CASTVGSGGNNEQFF. DNA for the CDR3: TGTGCCAGCACGGTGGGGAGCGGGGGAAACAATGAGCAGTTCTTC. The J gene is TRBJ2-1, the V gene TRBV25-1; 8 bases agree with TRBD2. The CDR3 covers 15 residues. Germline V CDR1 and CDR2: MGHDK, SYGVNS. Trimming removed 7 bases from V and 5 bases from J; junction bases left unmatched: 10.

The chain is built from TRBV18 and TRBJ1-2; unclear D gene. The V gene's germline CDR1 is KGHSH and CDR2 LQKENI. This CDR3 has 14 residues. The V end was cut by 3 bases, the J end by 2 bases, with 10 bases between. The CDR3 here is CASSPLGGNYGYTF. CDR3 sequence (DNA): TGTGCCAGCTCACCCCTAGGAGGAAACTATGGCTACACCTTC.

This sequence joins TRBV11-3 and TRBJ2-7, with unresolved D. Trimming took 0 bases from V and 2 from J, leaving 11 bases between them. This CDR3 has 15 residues. CDR1 and CDR2 from the germline V gene are SGHNT and YENEEA. The CDR3 here is CASSLEISRAYEQYF. The CDR3 DNA reads as TGTGCCAGCAGCTTAGAAATCTCCCGAGCCTACGAGCAGTACTTC.

The genes are TRBV10-3 and TRBJ2-3; D not resolved. The CDR3 length is 13 residues. V was cut by 10 bases and J by 3 bases, with 14 bases left in between. Germline CDR1 and CDR2: ENHRY and SYGVKD. The chain's CDR3 is CATATKLTDTQYF. DNA for the CDR3: TGTGCCACCGCCACGAAGCTAACAGATACGCAGTATTTT.

The chain has TRBV7-5 and TRBJ2-7; whether TRBD1, the table's D call, matches the DNA was not checked. TRBV7-5 is designated a pseudogene. This CDR3 is 17 amino acids long. This CDR3 reads CARSGKGRGRVHYEQYF. The CDR3 bases are TGTGCCAGAAGCGGAAAGGGCAGGGGAAGAGTACATTACGAGCAGTACTTC.

V is TRBV6-5 and J is TRBJ2-5; D may be TRBD2 (7 bases). Germline CDR1 reads MNHEY; CDR2 reads SVGAGI. The CDR3 totals 14 residues. The ends were cut back, 10 bases at V and 5 bases at J, with 20 bases in the middle. The CDR3 reads CATSSPGGWETQYF. CDR3 nucleotides: TGTGCCACCTCAAGTCCGGGGGGCTGGGAGACCCAGTACTTC.

This chain links TRBV4-2 with TRBJ2-1, with 14 bases aligning to TRBD2. Germline lookup yields CDR1 LGHNA and CDR2 YNFKEQ. Trimming at V came to 0 bases and at J to 9 bases, leaving 13 bases not matched to a gene. CDR3 size: 19 residues. This CDR3 reads CASSQEGTSGSLSGGEQFF. CDR3 DNA sequence: TGTGCCAGCAGCCAAGAGGGGACTAGCGGGAGTCTATCCGGGGGTGAGCAGTTCTTC.

This chain uses TRBV6-6 with TRBJ1-4; the match to TRBD1 covers 11 bases. The length of the CDR3 is 14 residues. The V segment lost 6 bases and the J segment 7 bases; nucleotides outside the gene matches: 4. Germline assignment: CDR1 MNHNY and CDR2 SVGAGI (reference sequence). The CDR3 region has the DNA TGTGCCAGCAGGGGGACAGGGGGAGGTGAAAAACTGTTTTTT. This codes for CASRGTGGGEKLFF.

This clone has only one observation. J is TRBJ2-1 and V is TRBV9; D is ambiguous. Deletions cut 4 bases from V and 7 bases from J, with 15 bases between. This CDR3 spans 14 amino acids. Per germline, CDR1 SGDLS and CDR2 YYNGEE. The CDR3 DNA follows: TGTGCCAGCAGCCCTGTTTTCAGGTCAAATGAGCAGTTCTTC. Protein product: CASSPVFRSNEQFF.

This clone turned up a few times. This sequence joins TRBV7-8 and TRBJ2-3, with 10 bases aligning to TRBD2. This CDR3 has 14 amino acids. Germline V lookup: CDR1 SGHVS, CDR2 FQNEAQ. V gave up 8 bases and J gave up 2 bases; unmatched junction bases: 4. Here the CDR3 reads CASGGLAITDTQYF. Here the CDR3 DNA reads TGTGCCAGCGGGGGACTAGCGATCACAGATACGCAGTATTTT.

The CDR3 region is CASSWDMSYGYTF. The DNA of the CDR3 is TGTGCCAGCAGTTGGGACATGAGCTATGGCTACACCTTC. The chain couples TRBV25-1 to TRBJ1-2; the D gene is possibly TRBD1 (6 bases). This CDR3 has 13 residues. Trimming took off 5 bases at V and 4 bases at J, with 11 bases between the two ends. Germline V gene data show CDR1 as MGHDK and CDR2 as SYGVNS.

This rearrangement joins TRBV7-9 to TRBJ2-7; 7 bases match TRBD1. This CDR3 has 15 amino acids. Trimming took 5 bases from V and 2 from J; bases not matched to a gene: 9. Germline V lookup: CDR1 SEHNR, CDR2 FQNEAQ (reference sequence). In DNA, the CDR3 is TGTGCCAGCAGCGTGCCCGGGACAGTCCCCTACGAGCAGTACTTC. Translated, it gives CASSVPGTVPYEQYF.

This sequence joins TRBV5-6 and TRBJ1-1, with 8 bases that match TRBD1. CDR1 is SGHDT, CDR2 YYEEEE, per germline. The V segment lost 4 bases and the J segment 4 bases; nucleotides outside the gene matches: 12. This CDR3 has 16 residues. The CDR3, as DNA: TGTGCCAGCAGCCCCTCGTTTGACAGGGGCGGCACTGAAGCTTTCTTT. Its protein is CASSPSFDRGGTEAFF.

The J gene is TRBJ1-1, the V gene TRBV7-6; D remains unclear. V was clipped by 4 bases and J by 6 bases, with 12 bases between them. The CDR3 length is 13 residues. Germline V gives CDR1 SGHVS, CDR2 FNYEAQ. The CDR3 spells CASSSKINSEAFF. For the CDR3, the DNA is TGTGCCAGCAGCTCAAAGATAAACTCTGAAGCTTTCTTT.

The chain joins TRBV27 to TRBJ2-3; TRBD1 matches at 8 bases. This CDR3 is 18 amino acids long. V gave up 3 bases and J gave up 3 bases; unmatched junction bases: 14. Germline V gives CDR1 MNHEY, CDR2 SMNVEV (reference sequence). The CDR3 loop is CASSFGQGASDRTDTQYF. The CDR3 region has the DNA TGTGCCAGCAGTTTTGGGCAGGGGGCGAGTGATCGGACAGATACGCAGTATTTT.

The chain couples TRBV4-1 to TRBJ2-6, with TRBD1 identical over 11 bases. Germline V CDR1 and CDR2: MGHRA, YSYEKL. The junction had 11 bases not matched to a gene; V was cut back by 4 bases and J by 3 bases. The CDR3 is made up of 19 amino acids. CDR3 bases: TGCGCCAGCAGCCGCAGGCCGGGACAGGGGGTGAGTGGGGCCAACGTCCTGACTTTC. It translates to CASSRRPGQGVSGANVLTF.

Of note for this clone: Germline is not matched at one junction end, which may reflect a read error. The V gene is TRBV7-2, the J gene TRBJ2-7; D might be TRBD2 (5 bases). Germline V gene data show CDR1 as SGHTA and CDR2 as FQGNSA. The CDR3 covers 12 residues. The chain's CDR3 is CASSLSRAGLDF. CDR3 DNA: TGTGCCAGCAGCTTATCTCGGGCCGGACTGGACTTC.

The chain couples TRBV6-6 to TRBJ2-5; the match to TRBD2 covers 8 bases. This CDR3 region has 13 residues. The ends lost 2 bases at V and 4 bases at J; junction bases unmatched: 0. Germline CDR1 is MNHNY and CDR2 is SVGAGI (reference sequence). CDR3 residues: CASSYRGGETQYF. CDR3 sequence (DNA): TGTGCCAGCAGTTACCGGGGGGGAGAGACCCAGTACTTC.

The rearrangement joins TRBV27 to TRBJ1-2, with a possible D match to TRBD1 (6 bases). Trimming took 0 bases from V and 4 from J, leaving 6 bases between them. The CDR3 is 13 residues long. Germline CDR1 reads MNHEY; CDR2 reads SMNVEV (reference sequence). CDR3: CASSLSTGYGYTF. The CDR3 DNA reads TGTGCCAGCAGTTTATCGACAGGCTATGGCTACACCTTC.

The rearrangement joins TRBV9 to TRBJ1-6; D unclear. Germline loops: CDR1 SGDLS, CDR2 YYNGEE. Trimming removed 0 bases at V and 8 bases at J, with 9 bases between. CDR3 length: 14 residues. CDR3 amino acids: CASSVGILDSPLHF. CDR3 DNA: TGTGCCAGCAGCGTAGGAATTTTAGATTCACCCCTCCACTTT.

The V call is TRBV11-3, the J call TRBJ2-2, with a possible D match to TRBD2 (6 bases). V was shortened by 4 bases and J by 1 base, with 16 bases between the two germline ends. CDR1 is SGHNT, CDR2 YENEEA, per germline. CDR3 length equals 17 residues. CDR3 protein: CASSSSSTSLNTGELFF. For the CDR3, the DNA is TGTGCCAGCAGCTCCTCCTCGACTAGTCTGAACACCGGGGAGCTGTTTTTT. Full variable domain (outside the CDR3, taken from reference TRBV11-3 and TRBJ2-2): EAGVVQSPRYKIIEKKQPVAFWCNPISGHNTLYWYLQNLGQGPELLIRYENEEAVDDSQLPKDRFSAERLKGVDSTLKIQPAELGDSAVYLCASSSSSTSLNTGELFFGEGSRLTVL.

V gene TRBV6-5 combines with J gene TRBJ2-1, with D perhaps matching TRBD2 (6 bases). Germline V CDR1 and CDR2: MNHEY, SVGAGI. Trimming took off 6 bases at V and 9 bases at J, with 15 bases between the two ends. This CDR3 is built from 13 residues. The chain's CDR3 is CASSGTASIEQFF. CDR3 bases: TGTGCCAGCAGCGGGACTGCCTCCATTGAGCAGTTCTTC.